These 11 T cell receptor beta chains came from one sample sequenced in a study of regulatory T cells in long-lasting Graves disease. Relying on iRepertoire HTBI primers and Arm-PCR of CDR3 regions, the team built TCR beta libraries. TCRdb re-analysed the multiplex PCR reads in MiXCR, keeping a single row per CDR3 protein. Of approximately 350,000 distinct CDR3 sequences detected, approximately 15% appear once; the ten largest clones hold 30%. Described time point: newly diagnosed GD, antithyroid drugs for less than 3 months. After RNA was extracted from PBMCs, the TCR library was made from it. The same sample was also used in a study of T cells in Graves' hyperthyroidism and ophthalmopathy.

This sample comprised peripheral blood mononuclear cells (PBMCs), obtained at new diagnosis, from a patient treated with antithyroid drugs. These TCRs come from a man aged 35 to 55 with Graves disease.

This clonotype was observed a few times. The V gene is TRBV20-1, the J gene TRBJ2-7; 10 bases map to TRBD1. After removal of 1 base from V and 9 bases from J, the junction contained 6 bases not matched to a gene. The CDR3 has 13 residues. The germline V gene has CDR1 DFQATT and CDR2 SNEGSKA (reference sequence). CDR3 DNA sequence: TGCAGTGCTAGAGTCGGGGACAGGGGCCGGCAGTACTTC. Translation: CSARVGDRGRQYF.

The chain couples TRBV4-1 to TRBJ2-3, with D unresolved. From germline, CDR1 is MGHRA and CDR2 YSYEKL. The germline V and J ends were trimmed by 4 bases and 3 bases, with 17 bases remaining between them. This CDR3 comprises 16 residues. CDR3 nucleotides: TGCGCCAGCAGCCTCTTCTCCCGTCTAAAAACAGATACGCAGTATTTT. Translated, it gives CASSLFSRLKTDTQYF.

This clonotype was seen many times. The chain combines TRBV2 with TRBJ2-3; D is perhaps TRBD1 (7 bases). V was trimmed by 11 bases and J by 10 bases, leaving 16 bases between them. The CDR3 extends over 11 amino acids. The germline gives CDR1 SNHLY, CDR2 FYNNEI. CDR3 DNA sequence: TGTGCCTCCTCAACCAGGGGGGCGCAGTATTTT. The encoded protein is CASSTRGAQYF.

This clonotype has a count of ten or more. The chain's CDR3 is CASSLRTGHSQPQHF. DNA for the CDR3: TGTGCCAGCAGCTTGAGGACAGGGCACAGCCAGCCCCAGCATTTT. The gene calls are TRBV5-6 and TRBJ1-5, with 8 positions matching TRBD1. The germline CDR1 and CDR2 sequences are SGHDT and YYEEEE. The junction had 7 bases not matched to a gene; V was cut back by 1 base and J by 7 bases. The CDR3 runs 15 residues. The variable domain in full, with the rest retrieved from reference TRBV5-6 and TRBJ1-5, is DAGVTQSPTHLIKTRGQQVTLRCSPKSGHDTVSWYQQALGQGPQFIFQYYEEEERQRGNFPDRFSGHQFPNYSSELNVNALLLGDSALYLCASSLRTGHSQPQHFGDGTRLSIL.

The sample holds many counts of this clonotype. The J gene is TRBJ1-4, the V gene TRBV6-1; 10 nucleotides align to TRBD1. Germline CDR1 is MNHNS and CDR2 is SASEGT. The length of the CDR3 is 14 residues. With V trimmed by 5 bases and J by 5 bases, 2 bases remained unmatched. This CDR3 reads CASSQDRGNEKLFF. The CDR3 bases are TGTGCCAGCAGTCAGGACAGGGGGAATGAAAAACTGTTTTTT.

This clonotype appeared many times. V is TRBV11-2 and J is TRBJ2-3; D possibly matches TRBD1 or TRBD2 (5 bases each). Germline CDR1 SGHAT, CDR2 FQNNGV. V was cut by 3 bases and J by 3 bases, with 10 bases left in between. CDR3 length: 14 amino acids. The CDR3 here is CASSFWGSTDTQYF. CDR3 bases: TGTGCCAGCAGCTTTTGGGGGTCAACAGATACGCAGTATTTT.

This clonotype was observed a few times. V and J are TRBV7-2 and TRBJ2-6; a possible D gene is TRBD2 (6 bases). CDR1 is SGHTA, CDR2 FQGNSA, per germline. The germline V and J ends were trimmed by 6 bases and 0 bases, with 18 bases remaining between them. CDR3 size: 18 residues. The CDR3 region has the DNA TGTGCCAGCAGGGCCGGGACTCCAAAACGCTCTGGGGCCAACGTCCTGACTTTC. Protein: CASRAGTPKRSGANVLTF.

Comment on this clonotype: A far larger clone is one nucleotide away, so this likely arose from a read error. The chain links TRBV7-2 to TRBJ2-1; 9 bases agree with TRBD2. Germline V gene lookup returns CDR1 SGHTA and CDR2 FQGNSA. V was pared by 5 bases and J by 9 bases, with 11 bases of the junction left unmatched. This CDR3 has 15 residues. The CDR3 region is CASSPPAGGPPEQFF. The CDR3 DNA reads as TGTGCCAGCAGCCCTCCTGCGGGGGGGCCCCCTGAGCAGTTCTTC.

The chain uses TRBV28 and TRBJ2-1; TRBD2 aligns across 7 bases. CDR1 is MDHEN, CDR2 SYDVKM, per germline. Trimming at V came to 6 bases and at J to 6 bases, leaving 20 bases not matched to a gene. The CDR3 consists of 18 residues. The CDR3 sequence is CASSPSPGLGTLSNEQFF. DNA for the CDR3: TGTGCCAGCAGCCCGTCGCCCGGACTAGGGACCCTTTCCAATGAGCAGTTCTTC.

The rearrangement links TRBV7-8 to TRBJ2-7; the match to TRBD1 covers 8 bases. The ends lost 2 bases at V and 6 bases at J; junction bases unmatched: 6. Germline V gene lookup returns CDR1 SGHVS and CDR2 FQNEAQ. The CDR3 is 14 residues long. CDR3 protein: CASSLRQGLGEQYF. DNA for the CDR3: TGTGCCAGCAGCTTAAGACAGGGGCTAGGCGAGCAGTACTTC.

This clonotype came up many times. This chain joins TRBV5-1 and TRBJ1-1; TRBD1 might be the D (5 bases). Germline V lookup: CDR1 SGHRS, CDR2 YFSETQ. The CDR3 spans 14 residues. V gave up 1 base and J gave up 2 bases, with 9 bases separating them. CDR3 coding DNA: TGCGCCAGCAGCTTGAAGGGGCAAAACACTGAAGCTTTCTTT. The encoded protein is CASSLKGQNTEAFF.